This is a list of T cell receptor beta chains from one sample in a study of blood T cell repertoires in COVID-19. The data were produced by immunoSEQ multiplex PCR, yet TCRdb's version contains in-frame clones alone and is incomplete. This sample has a few hundred thousand clones, with around 84% found just once. The source material was peripheral blood. These receptors came from a human donor with acute or convalescent COVID-19. The donor label of this sample is uncertain. The CDR3 runs from the conserved cysteine through the conserved F or W. Each record gives: V gene, J gene, clone size, D gene, CDR3 protein, CDR3 DNA. A D gene is named only where the DNA matches it firmly. The size entry is marked missing in some rows and otherwise reads once, few, many or a size class.

v_call: TRBV10-3; j_call: TRBJ2-1; clone_size: .; d_call: TRBD1; cdr3_aa: CAIRGDSSYNEQFF; cdr3_nt: TGTGCCATCAGAGGGGACAGTTCCTACAATGAGCAGTTCTTC
v_call: TRBV9; j_call: TRBJ2-1; clone_size: .; d_call: TRBD1; cdr3_aa: CASSWTGSALEQFF; cdr3_nt: TGTGCCAGCAGCTGGACAGGCTCCGCTTTGGAGCAGTTCTTC
v_call: TRBV7-8; j_call: TRBJ2-1; clone_size: .; d_call: TRBD1; cdr3_aa: CASSRQGTYNEQFF; cdr3_nt: TGTGCCAGCAGCCGACAGGGGACCTACAATGAGCAGTTCTTC
v_call: TRBV11-2; j_call: TRBJ2-5; clone_size: .; d_call: .; cdr3_aa: CASSIRGIQETQYF; cdr3_nt: TGTGCCAGCAGTATTCGGGGGATCCAAGAGACCCAGTACTTC
v_call: TRBV10-3; j_call: TRBJ1-6; clone_size: .; d_call: .; cdr3_aa: CAISRDTHNSPLHF; cdr3_nt: TGTGCCATCAGCCGGGACACCCATAATTCACCCCTCCACTTT
v_call: TRBV5-1; j_call: TRBJ2-2; clone_size: .; d_call: TRBD2; cdr3_aa: CASSPGLAGGRPGELFF; cdr3_nt: TGCGCCAGCAGCCCGGGACTAGCGGGAGGTCGGCCCGGGGAGCTGTTTTTT
v_call: TRBV14; j_call: TRBJ2-7; clone_size: .; d_call: TRBD2; cdr3_aa: CASSQDDRLLAGLREQYF; cdr3_nt: TGTGCCAGCAGCCAAGATGATCGGCTACTAGCGGGGCTGAGGGAGCAGTACTTC
v_call: TRBV28; j_call: TRBJ2-3; clone_size: once; d_call: TRBD2; cdr3_aa: CASSPSGLAGGPSDTQYF; cdr3_nt: TGTGCCAGCAGCCCAAGTGGTCTAGCGGGAGGGCCGTCAGATACGCAGTATTTT
v_call: TRBV12-3/TRBV12-4; j_call: TRBJ1-1; clone_size: .; d_call: .; cdr3_aa: CASSFRRSTEAFF; cdr3_nt: TGTGCCAGCAGTTTCCGGAGGAGCACTGAAGCTTTCTTT
v_call: TRBV7-2; j_call: TRBJ1-2; clone_size: .; d_call: TRBD1; cdr3_aa: CASSPSGTEYGYTF; cdr3_nt: TGTGCCAGCAGCCCTTCCGGGACAGAGTATGGCTACACCTTC
v_call: TRBV2; j_call: TRBJ1-1; clone_size: once; d_call: TRBD1; cdr3_aa: CASSLRGRNTEAFF; cdr3_nt: TGTGCCAGCAGTCTCAGGGGGCGTAACACTGAAGCTTTCTTT
v_call: TRBV3-1/TRBV3-2; j_call: TRBJ1-1; clone_size: few; d_call: .; cdr3_aa: CASSLGRGTEAFF; cdr3_nt: TGTGCCAGCAGCCTAGGACGGGGCACTGAAGCTTTCTTT
v_call: TRBV23-1; j_call: TRBJ1-2; clone_size: .; d_call: .; cdr3_aa: CASSQKKVRAYGYTF; cdr3_nt: TGCGCCAGCAGTCAAAAAAAGGTCAGGGCCTATGGCTACACCTTC